This entry lists 18 T cell receptor beta chains sequenced from one sample in a study of cytomegalovirus exposure and HLA in healthy donors. With 60 Vbeta and 13 Jbeta primers, the PCR was carried out. Generated by immunoSEQ multiplex PCR, the TCRdb table keeps only in-frame clones and is missing some. The data contain 150,000 or so clones, roughly 79% of them singletons. The sequenced material came from PBMCs. Receptor source: a male donor in good health and CMV-seronegative.

The chain links TRBV4-1 to TRBJ2-1; D is possibly TRBD1 (5 bases). V lost 0 bases and J 2 bases, leaving 11 bases between the germline ends. The CDR3 runs 16 residues. The germline CDR1 and CDR2 sequences are MGHRA and YSYEKL. The CDR3 nucleotides read TGCGCCAGCAGCCAAGAGCGCAGGGAACCCTACAATGAGCAGTTCTTC. Protein sequence: CASSQERREPYNEQFF.

Comments on this clone: Relative to the germline gene, one junction end is altered; a read error may explain this. This chain connects TRBV7-9 to TRBJ2-7; D is possibly TRBD2 (5 bases). The CDR3 length is 15 residues. Germline CDR1 and CDR2: SEHNR and FQNEAQ (reference sequence). The CDR3 protein is CSSSSKTTTQYEQYF. For the CDR3, the DNA is TGTTCCAGCAGCTCCAAGACGACTACGCAGTACGAGCAGTACTTC.

The rearrangement joins TRBV6-5 to TRBJ1-6, with D perhaps matching TRBD1 (5 bases). Trimming removed 7 bases from V and 11 bases from J, with 21 bases in between. Germline CDR1 and CDR2: MNHEY and SVGAGI. The CDR3 runs 15 residues. CDR3 coding DNA: TGTGCCAGCACGAACCGGTTTGGGGGGAGTACACCCCTCCACTTT. The encoded protein is CASTNRFGGSTPLHF.

V usage is TRBV27 and J usage is TRBJ2-3; 9 positions match TRBD2. The CDR3 runs 11 residues. V trimming: 8 bases; J trimming: 8 bases; junction bases outside the gene matches: 2. The germline gives CDR1 MNHEY, CDR2 SMNVEV (reference sequence). CDR3 in DNA: TGTGCCAGCCGGACTAGCGTTACGCAGTATTTT. Amino acids: CASRTSVTQYF.

The V and J genes are TRBV5-4 and TRBJ1-2; 9 nucleotides match TRBD1. There are 15 residues in the CDR3. CDR1 is SGHNT and CDR2 is YYREEE in the germline V gene (reference sequence). V shed 3 bases, J shed 6 bases, and the junction held 9 bases outside the gene matches. The CDR3 here is CASSSIGGQGHGYTF. The DNA for the CDR3 is TGTGCCAGCAGCTCTATAGGGGGACAGGGCCATGGCTACACCTTC.

This chain connects TRBV11-2 to TRBJ2-1; 14 positions agree with TRBD2. The CDR3 runs to 19 residues. V shed 5 bases and J 2 bases; nucleotides not matched to a gene: 11. Germline V gene sequence: CDR1 SGHAT, CDR2 FQNNGV. This chain's CDR3 is CASSARLAGGPGTYNEQFF. The CDR3 DNA is TGTGCCAGCAGCGCCCGACTAGCGGGGGGGCCTGGGACCTACAATGAGCAGTTCTTC.

This chain joins TRBV27 and TRBJ2-2; 7 bases line up with TRBD1. The CDR3 loop spans 15 amino acids. Trimming removed 2 bases from V and 3 bases from J; junction bases left unmatched: 3. Germline V gene lookup returns CDR1 MNHEY and CDR2 SMNVEV (reference sequence). CDR3 sequence reads: CASSLKGAYTGELFF. CDR3 DNA: TGTGCCAGCAGTTTAAAGGGGGCGTACACCGGGGAGCTGTTTTTT.

J is TRBJ1-1 and V is TRBV7-3; TRBD1 is a possible D gene (5 bases). CDR1 and CDR2 (germline): SGHTA, FQGTGA. The CDR3 spans 14 residues. V lost 4 bases to trimming and J lost 4 bases, with 13 bases between them. The CDR3 loop is CASSSEGLGTEAFF. The CDR3 bases are TGTGCCAGCAGCTCGGAGGGGCTCGGCACTGAAGCTTTCTTT.

The chain is built from TRBV7-6 and TRBJ2-7; D is unresolved. The V gene lost 1 base and the J gene lost 3 bases, with 7 bases spanning the gap. This CDR3 spans 13 amino acids. Germline CDR1 SGHVS, CDR2 FNYEAQ. The CDR3 here is CASSLGQNYEQYF. The CDR3 nucleotides are TGTGCCAGCAGCTTAGGGCAGAACTACGAGCAGTACTTC.

The chain couples TRBV2 to TRBJ2-7, with a possible D match to TRBD1 (6 bases). The CDR3 has 13 residues. Trimming took 8 bases from V and 7 from J, leaving 18 bases between them. Germline V lookup: CDR1 SNHLY, CDR2 FYNNEI. In DNA form, the CDR3 reads TGTGCCAGCTCGCCCGAAGGTAGGGGGGAGCAGTACTTC. It yields the protein CASSPEGRGEQYF.

As regards this clone: Germline is not matched at one junction end, which may reflect a read error. Other DNA variants within this sample encode the same CDR3. The CDR3 here is CASSLGGVQPQHF. DNA of the CDR3: TGCGCCAGCAGCCTGGGGGGGGTTCAGCCCCAGCACTTT. V and J are TRBV5-1 and TRBJ1-5, with D possibly matching TRBD1 (5 bases). Germline CDR1 is SGHRS and CDR2 is YFSETQ. This CDR3 is 13 amino acids long.

This rearrangement joins TRBV20-1 to TRBJ1-1; D remains unclear. Germline CDR1 reads DFQATT; CDR2 reads SNEGSKA (reference sequence). The length of the CDR3 is 11 residues. Deletions cut 6 bases from V and 0 bases from J, with 5 bases between. CDR3 amino acids: CSAWLNTEAFF. Here the CDR3 DNA reads TGCAGTGCATGGCTGAACACTGAAGCTTTCTTT.

The chain uses TRBV7-9 and TRBJ2-2; D is perhaps TRBD1 (6 bases). The V gene lost 5 bases and the J gene lost 4 bases, with 20 bases spanning the gap. CDR1 is SEHNR and CDR2 is FQNEAQ in the germline V gene (reference sequence). This CDR3 spans 17 amino acids. The CDR3 coding sequence is TGTGCCAGCAGCCCGAGCGACGGGACACCTCGCACCGGGGAGCTGTTTTTT. Its protein is CASSPSDGTPRTGELFF.

This sequence joins TRBV5-4 and TRBJ1-1; possibly TRBD1 for D (5 bases). Germline CDR1 SGHNT, CDR2 YYREEE (reference sequence). V gave up 9 bases and J gave up 6 bases, with 21 bases separating them. The CDR3 runs to 14 residues. For the CDR3, the DNA is TGTGCCACTTCATACGCGGGGGAAAAAGCTGAAGCTTTCTTT. It encodes CATSYAGEKAEAFF.

CDR3 amino acids: CASSKGSDPAYEQYF. As DNA, the CDR3 is TGTGCCAGCAGCAAAGGAAGCGACCCCGCCTACGAGCAGTACTTC. The chain recombines TRBV21-1 with TRBJ2-7; TRBD2 is the table's D call and was not checked against the DNA. TRBV21-1 is listed as a pseudogene. The CDR3 totals 15 residues.

The chain combines TRBV19 with TRBJ2-2; D may be TRBD2 (5 bases). CDR1 and CDR2 (germline): LNHDA, SQIVND (reference sequence). Trimming cost V 6 bases and J 6 bases, with 14 bases left between them. This CDR3 spans 14 amino acids. For the CDR3, the DNA is TGTGCCAGTAGGAAATCTGAGAGGGCCGGGGAGCTGTTTTTT. Translated: CASRKSERAGELFF.

The chain recombines TRBV2 with TRBJ2-1, with 13 bases that match TRBD2. Germline V gives CDR1 SNHLY, CDR2 FYNNEI. This CDR3 is built from 13 residues. J was trimmed by 9 bases and V by 6 bases; bases with no gene match: 2. CDR3 coding DNA: TGTGCCAGCAGACTAGCGGGAGGGGGTGAGCAGTTCTTC. Its translation is CASRLAGGGEQFF. The complete variable domain, with remaining parts taken from reference TRBV2 and TRBJ2-1, reads EPEVTQTPSHQVTQMGQEVILRCVPISNHLYFYWYRQILGQKVEFLVSFYNNEISEKSEIFDDQFSVERPDGSNFTLKIRSTKLEDSAMYFCASRLAGGGEQFFGPGTRLTVL.

The chain links TRBV10-3 to TRBJ1-2, with TRBD1 matching over 8 bases. The trim removed 6 bases at V and 2 bases at J, leaving 5 bases unmatched. The CDR3 extends over 14 amino acids. The V gene's germline CDR1 is ENHRY and CDR2 SYGVKD. This CDR3 is CAIRVTGENYGYTF. The CDR3 DNA reads as TGTGCCATCAGGGTGACAGGGGAAAACTATGGCTACACCTTC.